This TCR beta chain was sequenced in a study of blood T cell repertoires in COVID-19. Whole-study context: PBMCs, B-cell-depleted T cells, or T cells were the source of the cDNA or gDNA that made up the material.

Methods used by the authors: Reference gene primer amplification gave nucleated cell count estimates. Profiled with immunoSEQ multiplex PCR; TCRdb holds only in-frame clones, not every one. From that table come the V and J calls and clone size; the DNA was used to work out D and trimming. The sample contains over 130,000 clones, roughly 81% of which appear only once. Losses at the gene ends were 6 bases for V and 6 bases for J; bases not matched to a gene: 7. The germline gives CDR1 LNHDA, CDR2 SQIVND (reference sequence). The CDR3 totals 14 residues. Recruitment covered about 25 US areas and drew participants whose ages spanned roughly 18 to 90 years. Clinical history reported by participants formed the basis on which cohorts were assigned.

The sequence derives from a woman between 50 and 59 years old with acute COVID-19. Sequencing was carried out using PBMCs or T cells enriched from blood (not recorded which). The chain joins TRBV19 to TRBJ1-1; TRBD1 aligns across 10 bases. CDR3 region: CASRGTGEFAEAFF. CDR3 nucleotides: TGTGCCAGTAGGGGGACAGGGGAATTTGCTGAAGCTTTCTTT. Variable domain in full (rest from reference TRBV19 and TRBJ1-1): DGGITQSPKYLFRKEGQNVTLSCEQNLNHDAMYWYRQDPGQGLRLIYYSQIVNDFQKGDIAEGYSVSREKKESFPLTVTSAQKNPTAFYLCASRGTGEFAEAFFGQGTRLTVV.